This is a list of T cell receptor beta chains from one sample in a study of CD8 T cells in ankylosing spondylitis. TCRdb re-called the 5' RACE reads with MiXCR, one entry per CDR3 protein. Found here are 450,000 to 550,000 distinct CDR3 sequences, about 5% of them singletons; the top ten hold 3.5%. The specimen was blood, either unsorted or a sorted T cell fraction (not recorded which). Receptors originate from a male donor with ankylosing spondylitis. Each CDR3 is given with its conserved first and last residue. The order of the fields is V gene, clone size, J gene, CDR3 length, D gene, CDR3 protein, CDR3 DNA. A D gene is named only where the DNA matches it firmly. Not every row has a clone size; where given, it reads once, few, many or a size class.

v_call: TRBV7-2; clone_size: many; j_call: TRBJ1-1; cdr3_length: 15; d_call: .; cdr3_aa: CASSLNVGENTEAFF; cdr3_nt: TGTGCCAGCAGCTTAAATGTTGGGGAGAACACTGAAGCTTTCTTT
v_call: TRBV3-1; clone_size: many; j_call: TRBJ2-5; cdr3_length: 18; d_call: .; cdr3_aa: CASSQDLGGNRAQETQYF; cdr3_nt: TGTGCCAGCAGCCAAGATCTCGGGGGGAACAGGGCCCAAGAGACCCAGTACTTC
v_call: TRBV5-1; clone_size: many; j_call: TRBJ2-1; cdr3_length: 15; d_call: TRBD2; cdr3_aa: CASRWEAGASGEQFF; cdr3_nt: TGCGCCAGCAGGTGGGAAGCGGGAGCTTCTGGTGAGCAGTTCTTC
v_call: TRBV28; clone_size: many; j_call: TRBJ2-2; cdr3_length: 13; d_call: .; cdr3_aa: CASSSLRAGELFF; cdr3_nt: .
v_call: TRBV4-2; clone_size: .; j_call: TRBJ2-7; cdr3_length: 17; d_call: TRBD1; cdr3_aa: CASSRGGSPGQGYEQYF; cdr3_nt: TGTGCCAGCAGCCGCGGCGGGAGTCCGGGACAGGGCTACGAGCAGTACTTC
v_call: TRBV4-2; clone_size: many; j_call: TRBJ2-3; cdr3_length: 13; d_call: .; cdr3_aa: CASSQAVTDTQYF; cdr3_nt: TGTGCCAGCAGCCAAGCTGTCACAGATACGCAGTATTTT
v_call: TRBV12-3/TRBV12-4; clone_size: many; j_call: TRBJ1-2; cdr3_length: 14; d_call: .; cdr3_aa: CASSSRTGPLGYTF; cdr3_nt: TGTGCCAGCAGTTCCCGTACAGGTCCACTAGGCTACACCTTC
v_call: TRBV6-1; clone_size: many; j_call: TRBJ2-3; cdr3_length: 15; d_call: TRBD2; cdr3_aa: CASSETSASTDTQYF; cdr3_nt: TGTGCCAGCAGCGAGACTAGCGCTAGCACAGATACGCAGTATTTT
v_call: TRBV6-2/TRBV6-3; clone_size: many; j_call: TRBJ2-7; cdr3_length: 14; d_call: TRBD1; cdr3_aa: CASSLTGLFYEQYF; cdr3_nt: TGTGCCAGCAGCCTGACAGGGTTATTTTACGAGCAGTACTTC
v_call: TRBV24-1; clone_size: many; j_call: TRBJ2-5; cdr3_length: 14; d_call: .; cdr3_aa: CATSDLNSQETQYF; cdr3_nt: TGTGCCACCAGTGATTTGAACAGCCAAGAGACCCAGTACTTC
v_call: TRBV2; clone_size: many; j_call: TRBJ1-1; cdr3_length: 12; d_call: TRBD1; cdr3_aa: CASSGQGTKAFF; cdr3_nt: TGTGCCAGCAGTGGACAGGGTACGAAGGCTTTCTTT
v_call: TRBV29-1; clone_size: few; j_call: TRBJ2-7; cdr3_length: 14; d_call: TRBD1; cdr3_aa: CSAQREDRPYEQYF; cdr3_nt: TGCAGCGCCCAACGCGAGGACAGGCCCTACGAGCAGTACTTC
v_call: TRBV6-5; clone_size: .; j_call: TRBJ2-2; cdr3_length: 15; d_call: .; cdr3_aa: CASSWGAGVTGELFF; cdr3_nt: TGTGCCAGCAGTTGGGGGGCAGGGGTCACCGGGGAGCTGTTTTTT
v_call: TRBV6-5; clone_size: many; j_call: TRBJ2-2; cdr3_length: 18; d_call: TRBD2; cdr3_aa: CASSQSLRLAGDTGELFF; cdr3_nt: TGTGCCAGCAGCCAATCTCTCAGACTAGCGGGGGACACCGGGGAGCTGTTTTTT
v_call: TRBV12-3/TRBV12-4; clone_size: many; j_call: TRBJ1-2; cdr3_length: 14; d_call: .; cdr3_aa: CASRTVLGNYGYTF; cdr3_nt: TGTGCCAGCCGTACGGTACTGGGAAACTATGGCTACACCTTC
v_call: TRBV5-1; clone_size: many; j_call: TRBJ1-1; cdr3_length: 14; d_call: .; cdr3_aa: CASSLQSANTEAFF; cdr3_nt: TGCGCCAGCAGCTTACAGTCAGCTAACACTGAAGCTTTCTTT
v_call: TRBV28; clone_size: many; j_call: TRBJ1-2; cdr3_length: 13; d_call: .; cdr3_aa: CASSIQANYGYTF; cdr3_nt: TGTGCCAGCAGCATCCAGGCAAACTATGGCTACACCTTC
v_call: TRBV3-1; clone_size: many; j_call: TRBJ1-2; cdr3_length: 14; d_call: .; cdr3_aa: CASSPLSISYGYTF; cdr3_nt: TGTGCCAGCAGCCCACTCAGTATTAGCTATGGCTACACCTTC
v_call: TRBV12-3/TRBV12-4; clone_size: many; j_call: TRBJ1-2; cdr3_length: 12; d_call: .; cdr3_aa: CASSWIEGGYTF; cdr3_nt: TGTGCCAGCAGTTGGATCGAAGGTGGCTACACCTTC
v_call: TRBV12-3/TRBV12-4; clone_size: many; j_call: TRBJ1-2; cdr3_length: 14; d_call: .; cdr3_aa: CASSLDRHGRGYTF; cdr3_nt: TGTGCCAGCAGTTTGGACCGACACGGACGTGGCTACACCTTC
v_call: TRBV28; clone_size: .; j_call: TRBJ2-2; cdr3_length: 15; d_call: .; cdr3_aa: CASSLPGTNTGELFF; cdr3_nt: TGTGCCAGCAGTTTACCGGGGACCAACACCGGGGAGCTGTTTTTT
v_call: TRBV7-2; clone_size: .; j_call: TRBJ1-2; cdr3_length: 12; d_call: .; cdr3_aa: CASSFLVGSRTF; cdr3_nt: TGTGCCAGCAGCTTCCTGGTAGGAAGTAGAACCTTC